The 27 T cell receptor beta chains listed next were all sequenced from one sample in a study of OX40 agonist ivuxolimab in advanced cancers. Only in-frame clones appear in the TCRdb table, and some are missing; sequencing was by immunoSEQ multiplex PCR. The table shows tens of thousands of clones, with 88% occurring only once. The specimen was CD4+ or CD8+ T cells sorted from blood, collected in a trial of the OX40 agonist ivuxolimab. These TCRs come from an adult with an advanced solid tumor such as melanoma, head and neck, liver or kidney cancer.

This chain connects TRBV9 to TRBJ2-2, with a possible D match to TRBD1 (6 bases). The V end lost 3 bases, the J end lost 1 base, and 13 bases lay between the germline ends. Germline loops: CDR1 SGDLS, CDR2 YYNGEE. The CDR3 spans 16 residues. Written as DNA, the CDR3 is TGTGCCAGCAGCGCCCACGGGACACTGAACACCGGGGAGCTGTTTTTT. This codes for CASSAHGTLNTGELFF.

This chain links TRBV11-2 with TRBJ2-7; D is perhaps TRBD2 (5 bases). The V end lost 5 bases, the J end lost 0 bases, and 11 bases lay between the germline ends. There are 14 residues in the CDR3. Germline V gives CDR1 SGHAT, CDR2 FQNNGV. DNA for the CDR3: TGTGCCAGCAGCCCCCTAGCCAACTCCTACGAGCAGTACTTC. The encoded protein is CASSPLANSYEQYF.

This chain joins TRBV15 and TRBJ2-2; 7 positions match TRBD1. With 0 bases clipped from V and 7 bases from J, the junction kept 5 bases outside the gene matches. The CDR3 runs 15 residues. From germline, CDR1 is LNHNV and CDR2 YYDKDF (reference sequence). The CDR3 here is CATSRDGQADGELFF. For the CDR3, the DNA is TGTGCCACCAGCAGAGATGGACAGGCTGACGGGGAGCTGTTTTTT.

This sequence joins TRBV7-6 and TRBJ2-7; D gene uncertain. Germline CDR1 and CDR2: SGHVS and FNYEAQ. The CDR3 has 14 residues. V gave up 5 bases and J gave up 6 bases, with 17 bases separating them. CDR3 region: CASSESEVLVEQYF. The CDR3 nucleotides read TGTGCCAGCAGCGAATCTGAGGTTCTGGTCGAGCAGTACTTC.

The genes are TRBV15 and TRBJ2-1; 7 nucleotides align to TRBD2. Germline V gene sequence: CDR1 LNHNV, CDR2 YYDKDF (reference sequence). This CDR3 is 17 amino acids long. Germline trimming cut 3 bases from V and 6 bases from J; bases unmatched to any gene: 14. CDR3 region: CATSRDAIGGGFNEQFF. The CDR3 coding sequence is TGTGCCACCAGCAGGGACGCCATTGGGGGAGGGTTCAATGAGCAGTTCTTC.

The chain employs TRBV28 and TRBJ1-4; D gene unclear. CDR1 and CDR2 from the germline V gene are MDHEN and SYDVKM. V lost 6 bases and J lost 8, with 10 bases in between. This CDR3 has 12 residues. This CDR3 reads CASSLFKEKLFF. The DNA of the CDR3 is TGTGCCAGCAGCCTCTTTAAGGAAAAACTGTTTTTT.

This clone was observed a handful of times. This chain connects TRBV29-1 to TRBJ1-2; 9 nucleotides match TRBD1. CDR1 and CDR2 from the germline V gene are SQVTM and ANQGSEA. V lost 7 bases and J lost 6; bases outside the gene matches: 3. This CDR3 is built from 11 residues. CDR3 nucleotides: TGCAGCGCCACAGGGGGCCATGGCTACACCTTC. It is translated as CSATGGHGYTF.

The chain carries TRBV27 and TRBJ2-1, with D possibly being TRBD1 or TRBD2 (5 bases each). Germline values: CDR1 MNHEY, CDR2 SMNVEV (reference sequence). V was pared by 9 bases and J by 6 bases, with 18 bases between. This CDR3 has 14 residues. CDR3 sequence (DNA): TGTGCCAGTCGTCACCGGGGCTCGCCCAATGAGCAGTTCTTC. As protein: CASRHRGSPNEQFF.

The CDR3 DNA is TGTGCCAGCAGCAAAGATGTTCGGAACCACTCACGACTGCAGAACACTGAAGCTTTCTTT. Amino acid sequence: CASSKDVRNHSRLQNTEAFF. This chain links TRBV21-1 with TRBJ1-1. TRBV21-1 corresponds to a pseudogene. The CDR3 is 20 amino acids.

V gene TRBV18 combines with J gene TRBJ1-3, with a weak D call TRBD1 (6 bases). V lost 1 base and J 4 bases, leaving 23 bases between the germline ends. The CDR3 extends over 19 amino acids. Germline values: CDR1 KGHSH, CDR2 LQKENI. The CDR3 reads CASSPRSTSGGDIGNTIYF. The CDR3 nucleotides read TGTGCCAGCTCACCACGTAGCACTTCCGGGGGGGACATCGGAAACACCATATATTTT.

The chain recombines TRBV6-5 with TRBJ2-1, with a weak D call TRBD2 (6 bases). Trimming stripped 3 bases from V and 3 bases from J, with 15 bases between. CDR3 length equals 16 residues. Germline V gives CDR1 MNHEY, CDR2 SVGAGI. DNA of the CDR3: TGTGCCAGCAGTTATATTATGGGGGGAAGCTACAATGAGCAGTTCTTC. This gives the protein CASSYIMGGSYNEQFF.

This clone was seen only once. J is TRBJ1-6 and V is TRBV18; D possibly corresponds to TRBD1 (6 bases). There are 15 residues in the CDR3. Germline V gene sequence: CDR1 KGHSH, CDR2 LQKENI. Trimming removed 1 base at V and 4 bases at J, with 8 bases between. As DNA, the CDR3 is TGTGCCAGCTCACCACAGGGGACATATAATTCACCCCTCCACTTT. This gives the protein CASSPQGTYNSPLHF.

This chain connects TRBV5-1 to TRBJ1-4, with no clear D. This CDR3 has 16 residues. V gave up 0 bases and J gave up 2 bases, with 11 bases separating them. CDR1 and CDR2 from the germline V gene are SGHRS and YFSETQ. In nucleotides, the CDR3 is TGCGCCAGCAGCTTGGCCGAGTCTGGGACTAATGAAAAACTGTTTTTT. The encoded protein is CASSLAESGTNEKLFF.

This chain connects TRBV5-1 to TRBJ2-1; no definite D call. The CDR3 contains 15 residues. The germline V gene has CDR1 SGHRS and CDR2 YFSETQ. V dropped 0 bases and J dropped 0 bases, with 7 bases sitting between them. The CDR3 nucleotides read TGCGCCAGCAGCTTGGCCGGAAGCTCCTACAATGAGCAGTTCTTC. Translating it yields CASSLAGSSYNEQFF.

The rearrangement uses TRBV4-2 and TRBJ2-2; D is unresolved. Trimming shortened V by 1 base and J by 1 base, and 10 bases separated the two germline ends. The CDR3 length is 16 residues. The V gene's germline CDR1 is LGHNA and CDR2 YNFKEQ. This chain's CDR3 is CASSQVERLNTGELFF. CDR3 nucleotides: TGTGCCAGCAGCCAAGTTGAAAGATTGAACACCGGGGAGCTGTTTTTT.

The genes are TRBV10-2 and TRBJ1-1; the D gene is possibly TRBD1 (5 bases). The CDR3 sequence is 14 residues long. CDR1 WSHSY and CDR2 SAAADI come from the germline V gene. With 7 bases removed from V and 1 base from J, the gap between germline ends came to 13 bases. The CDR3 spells CASMGVIWNTEAFF. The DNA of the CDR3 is TGCGCCAGCATGGGGGTCATCTGGAACACTGAAGCTTTCTTT.

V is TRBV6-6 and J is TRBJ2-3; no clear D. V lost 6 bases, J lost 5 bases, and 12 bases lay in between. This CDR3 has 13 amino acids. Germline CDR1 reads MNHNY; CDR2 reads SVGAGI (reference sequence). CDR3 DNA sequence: TGTGCCAGCAGACCAGGATGGGAAGATACGCAGTATTTT. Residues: CASRPGWEDTQYF.

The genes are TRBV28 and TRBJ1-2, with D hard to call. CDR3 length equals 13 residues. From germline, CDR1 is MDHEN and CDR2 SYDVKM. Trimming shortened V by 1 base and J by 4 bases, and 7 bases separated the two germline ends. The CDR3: CASSLLGPYGYTF. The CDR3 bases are TGTGCCAGCAGTTTATTGGGTCCCTATGGCTACACCTTC.

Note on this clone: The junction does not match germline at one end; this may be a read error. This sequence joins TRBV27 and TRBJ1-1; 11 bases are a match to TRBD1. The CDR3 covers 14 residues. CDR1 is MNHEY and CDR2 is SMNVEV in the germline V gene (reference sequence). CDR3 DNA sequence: TGTGCCAGCAGTTTAACCGGGACAGGGGGTCGAGCTTCCTTT. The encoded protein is CASSLTGTGGRASF.

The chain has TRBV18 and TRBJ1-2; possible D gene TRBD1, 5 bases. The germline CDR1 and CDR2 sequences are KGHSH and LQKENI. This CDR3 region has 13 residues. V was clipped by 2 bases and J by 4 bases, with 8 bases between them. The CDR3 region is CASSPDRSYGYTF. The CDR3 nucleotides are TGTGCCAGCTCACCAGACAGAAGCTATGGCTACACCTTC.

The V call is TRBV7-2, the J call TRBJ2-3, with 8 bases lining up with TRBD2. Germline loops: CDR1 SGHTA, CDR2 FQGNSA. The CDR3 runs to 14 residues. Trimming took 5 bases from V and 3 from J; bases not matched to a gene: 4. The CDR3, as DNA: TGTGCCAGCAGCAAGACTAGCGAGACAGATACGCAGTATTTT. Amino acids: CASSKTSETDTQYF.

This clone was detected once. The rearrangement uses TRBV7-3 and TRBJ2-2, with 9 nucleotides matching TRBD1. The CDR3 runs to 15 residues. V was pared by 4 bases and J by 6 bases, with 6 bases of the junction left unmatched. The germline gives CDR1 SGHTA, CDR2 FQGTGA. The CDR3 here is CASSSRRTGAGELFF. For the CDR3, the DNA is TGTGCCAGCAGCTCACGCCGGACAGGGGCCGGGGAGCTGTTTTTT.

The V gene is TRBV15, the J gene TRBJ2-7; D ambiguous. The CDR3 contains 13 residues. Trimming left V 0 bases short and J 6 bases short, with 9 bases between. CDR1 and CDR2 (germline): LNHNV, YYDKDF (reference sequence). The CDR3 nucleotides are TGTGCCACCAGCAGAGATCCCTCGTTCGAGCAGTACTTC. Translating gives CATSRDPSFEQYF.

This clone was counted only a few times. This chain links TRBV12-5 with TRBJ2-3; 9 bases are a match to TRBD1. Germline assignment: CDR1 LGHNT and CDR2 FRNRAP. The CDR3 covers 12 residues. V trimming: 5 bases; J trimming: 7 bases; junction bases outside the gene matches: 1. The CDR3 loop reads CASGGTGYTQYF. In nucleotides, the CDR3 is TGTGCTAGTGGTGGGACAGGGTATACGCAGTATTTT.

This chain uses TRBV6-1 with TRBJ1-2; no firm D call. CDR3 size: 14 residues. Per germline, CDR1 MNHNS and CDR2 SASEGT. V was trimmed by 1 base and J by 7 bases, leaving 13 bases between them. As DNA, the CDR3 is TGTGCCAGCAGTGAAGGTCCCCAACGGGGTGGCTACACCTTC. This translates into CASSEGPQRGGYTF.

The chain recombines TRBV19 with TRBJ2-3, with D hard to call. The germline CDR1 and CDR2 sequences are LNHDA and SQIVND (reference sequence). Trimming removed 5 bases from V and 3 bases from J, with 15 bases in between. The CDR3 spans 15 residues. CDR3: CASSVLSQWTDTQYF. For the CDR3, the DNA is TGTGCCAGTAGTGTTTTATCTCAGTGGACAGATACGCAGTATTTT.

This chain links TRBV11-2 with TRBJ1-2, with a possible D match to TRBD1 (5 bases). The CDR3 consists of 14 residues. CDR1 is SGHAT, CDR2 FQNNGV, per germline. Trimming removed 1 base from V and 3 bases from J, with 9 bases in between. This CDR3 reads CASSLGGFDYGYTF. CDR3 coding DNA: TGTGCCAGCAGCTTAGGGGGGTTTGACTATGGCTACACCTTC.